This T cell receptor (beta chain) was retrieved from a study of OX40 agonist ivuxolimab in advanced cancers. Study-level information: Patients were infused with ivuxolimab every 2 weeks at 0.01 to 10 mg/kg. Partial responses were seen in three patients, one with hepatocellular carcinoma and two with cutaneous melanoma. Dose-escalation patients were diagnosed with hepatocellular carcinoma, melanoma, renal cell cancer or head and neck cancer. Eligibility rules accepted prior anti-PD-1, anti-PD-L1 or anti-CTLA-4 therapy, and roughly 40% had some.

V was cut by 5 bases and J by 1 base, with 18 bases left in between. The CDR3 spans 17 residues. The germline CDR1 and CDR2 sequences are ENHRY and SYGVKD. Assay used: immunoSEQ multiplex PCR; TCRdb lists only in-frame clones, some missing. This repertoire shows 50,000 to 75,000 clones, approximately 90% found once; its top ten account for approximately 0.33%. The chain carries TRBV10-3 and TRBJ2-1, with D unresolved. The receptor was isolated from an adult with an advanced solid tumor such as melanoma, head and neck, liver or kidney cancer. The source was CD4+ or CD8+ T cells sorted from blood, collected in a trial of the OX40 agonist ivuxolimab. Here the CDR3 reads CAISQQSGLLSYNEQFF. The CDR3 DNA reads TGTGCCATCAGTCAGCAGTCTGGTCTTCTATCCTACAATGAGCAGTTCTTC.